The table lists the clone carrying this T cell receptor (beta chain) with a count of one. No antigen is known for it. V lost 0 bases, J lost 3 bases, and 6 bases stayed unmatched. Per the germline V gene, CDR1 is SGHAT and CDR2 is FQDESV (reference sequence). The CDR3 runs to 16 residues. The data stem from a study of shared clonotypes between healthy human individuals. At the level of the study: Three plates each covered CD4 naive and memory; CD8 naive two, CD8 memory one. Study-wide points: Between a few donors, naive CD4 clonotypes were shared at a level of about 5%. Among the subsets, naive ones generally showed larger estimated richness than memory ones.

Clones were sequenced by immunoSEQ multiplex PCR, and TCRdb holds only the in-frame ones, with some missing. The data hold more than 550,000 clones, with less than 95% observed a single time. This TCR was sampled from a man aged 18 to 30 in good health. Some clones in this sample may be carry-over from other donors' samples. Input material: memory CD8+ T cells from PBMCs. The subset was: CD45RO+ cells pooled with CCR7-negative TemRA cells. This chain uses TRBV11-1 with TRBJ2-5; 8 bases fit TRBD1. The DNA of the CDR3 is TGTGCCAGCAGCTTAGCCCGGCAGGGGGCTGAAGAGACCCAGTACTTC. This translates into CASSLARQGAEETQYF.